Ten or more counts support the clone carrying this T cell receptor (beta chain). Its antigen is not known. The sample is drawn from a study of CD8+CD57+ T cells in acquired aplastic anemia. Those patients picked for sequencing had displayed CD8+CD57+ cell expansion on flow cytometry. V lost 4 bases, J lost 6 bases, and 15 bases lay in between. The CDR3 extends over 15 amino acids. The germline V gene encodes CDR1 MNHNS and CDR2 SASEGT. Study-wide findings and caveats: For CD8+ Simpson's diversity, patients and controls showed no significant difference.

The TCR beta profiling, which covered VDJ combination and CDR3 sequence, was carried out using genomic DNA as the template. Each CDR3 protein gets one entry after TCRdb re-called the reads with MiXCR. The sample has about 150,000 distinct CDR3 sequences; roughly half are singletons. This sequence originates from a human donor with aplastic anemia. Sequenced sample: sorted CD4+, CD8+, or CD8+CD57+ T cells (not recorded which) from PBMCs. This rearrangement joins TRBV6-1 to TRBJ1-4; TRBD1 is a possible D gene (5 bases). CDR3 region: CASSGFGDRHEKLFF. In DNA form, the CDR3 reads TGTGCCAGCAGTGGGTTTGGGGACCGACATGAAAAACTGTTTTTT.